This entry lists 27 T cell receptor beta chains sequenced from one sample in a study of blood T cells in healthy people across ages. A sample-barcoded 5' primer and a J-beta primer mix were used in a second PCR of about 7 to 11 cycles. TCRdb reanalysed the 5' RACE reads using MiXCR and keeps one entry per CDR3 protein. Found here are 1.5 million to 2 million distinct CDR3 sequences, roughly 32% of them singletons; the top ten hold 10% to 12%. Sequencing was carried out using blood. Receptors originate from a woman aged 25 to 45 in good health.

This clonotype was picked up a small number of times. A junction boundary mismatches the germline segment, possibly from a read error. V usage is TRBV5-1 and J usage is TRBJ2-3, with 9 bases matching TRBD2. The CDR3 consists of 16 residues. Per germline, CDR1 SGHRS and CDR2 YFSETQ. CDR3 nucleotides: TGCGCCAGCAGCTATGAAGCGGGAGGCCGCCCAGATGCGCAGTATTTT. It codes for CASSYEAGGRPDAQYF.

About this clonotype: Germline and junction disagree at one end, which may indicate a read error. The J gene is TRBJ2-3, the V gene TRBV14; D is possibly TRBD1 (6 bases). The CDR3 is made up of 15 amino acids. Germline V gene data show CDR1 as SGHDN and CDR2 as FVKESK. The CDR3 loop is CASSHRDTSTDAQYF. The CDR3 DNA sequence: TGTGCCAGCAGCCACCGGGACACCAGCACAGATGCGCAGTATTTT.

The rearrangement joins TRBV20-1 to TRBJ1-2; tentative D call: TRBD1 (5 bases). Germline CDR1 DFQATT, CDR2 SNEGSKA (reference sequence). The CDR3 runs 14 residues. Trimming removed 0 bases at V and 6 bases at J, with 14 bases between. The CDR3 spells CSARDRGVWDGYTF. The CDR3 DNA sequence: TGCAGTGCTAGAGATCGGGGGGTCTGGGATGGCTACACCTTC.

There are many counts of this clonotype. The chain combines TRBV10-3 with TRBJ2-5; 7 bases fit TRBD2. Looked up from germline, CDR1 is ENHRY and CDR2 is SYGVKD. This CDR3 region has 14 residues. Losses at the gene ends were 4 bases for V and 1 base for J; bases not matched to a gene: 3. DNA for the CDR3: TGTGCCATCAGTGGGACTAGTGTCCAAGAGACCCAGTACTTC. It translates to CAISGTSVQETQYF.

The V call is TRBV6-6, the J call TRBJ2-7; D remains unclear. The CDR3 runs to 14 residues. Trimming left V 2 bases short and J 2 bases short, with 10 bases between. The germline V gene has CDR1 MNHNY and CDR2 SVGAGI (reference sequence). The chain's CDR3 is CASSYLGYTYEQYF. CDR3 nucleotide sequence: TGTGCCAGCAGTTACCTTGGTTATACCTACGAGCAGTACTTC.

The chain is built from TRBV7-2 and TRBJ2-7; 8 bases map to TRBD2. The CDR3 is 16 amino acids. Per germline, CDR1 SGHTA and CDR2 FQGNSA. Unmatched junction bases numbered 9, after V lost 5 bases and J lost 0 bases. The CDR3 nucleotides read TGTGCCAGCAGCCGACCAGCGGGGGTTCTCTCCTACGAGCAGTACTTC. Translated, it gives CASSRPAGVLSYEQYF. The full variable domain, completed using reference TRBV7-2 and TRBJ2-7, is GAGVSQSPSNKVTEKGKDVELRCDPISGHTALYWYRQSLGQGLEFLIYFQGNSAPDKSGLPSDRFSAERTGGSVSTLTIQRTQQEDSAVYLCASSRPAGVLSYEQYFGPGTRLTVT.

J is TRBJ2-3 and V is TRBV20-1, with 10 bases lining up with TRBD2. V was clipped by 2 bases and J by 5 bases; unmatched bases: 7. Per germline, CDR1 DFQATT and CDR2 SNEGSKA (reference sequence). The CDR3 contains 15 residues. CDR3 sequence reads: CSARRSGGAGDTQYF. CDR3 sequence (DNA): TGCAGTGCTAGAAGGAGCGGGGGGGCAGGAGATACGCAGTATTTT.

This clonotype was picked up one time. V and J are TRBV6-5 and TRBJ2-1; 10 bases line up with TRBD1. This CDR3 is 13 amino acids long. Germline values: CDR1 MNHEY, CDR2 SVGAGI. Trimming cost V 7 bases and J 4 bases; bases outside gene matches: 1. The CDR3 spells CASKGQGYNEQFF. The CDR3 region has the DNA TGTGCCAGCAAGGGACAGGGGTACAATGAGCAGTTCTTC.

The CDR3 coding sequence is TGTGCCAGCAGTCCTTCAAGCGGGAGGTTCGATGAGCAGTTCTTC. Translating gives CASSPSSGRFDEQFF. The chain couples TRBV27 to TRBJ2-1, with TRBD2 matching 9 bases. The germline CDR1 and CDR2 sequences are MNHEY and SMNVEV (reference sequence). The CDR3 is 15 residues long. J was trimmed by 8 bases and V by 5 bases; bases with no gene match: 10.

Remarks on this clonotype: The conserved final phenylalanine or tryptophan is absent from the CDR3, which likely points to a read error. This chain links TRBV9 with TRBJ2-5, with 8 bases matching TRBD1. J was trimmed by 1 base and V by 3 bases; bases with no gene match: 5. The germline V gene encodes CDR1 SGDLS and CDR2 YYNGEE. The CDR3 has 15 residues. The CDR3 region is CASSAYRGSQETQYC. The CDR3 DNA is TGTGCCAGCAGCGCTTACAGGGGGTCCCAAGAGACCCAGTACTGC.

A remark on this clonotype: A single base separates this from a much larger clone, so it may be a read error. V is TRBV4-1 and J is TRBJ2-7; TRBD1 or TRBD2 may be the D gene (5 bases each). Trimming took off 0 bases at V and 3 bases at J, with 9 bases between the two ends. The CDR3 sequence is 14 residues long. Germline V CDR1 and CDR2: MGHRA, YSYEKL. CDR3: CASSQDRDGYEQYF. For the CDR3, the DNA is TGCGCCAGCAGCCAAGATCGGGACGGCTACGAGCAGTACTTC.

In this sample, this clonotype turned up a few times. The V gene is TRBV6-2 or TRBV6-3, the J gene TRBJ2-7, with a possible D match to TRBD1 (5 bases). CDR1 is MNHEY, CDR2 SVGEGT, per germline. The length of the CDR3 is 18 residues. V was pared by 6 bases and J by 1 base, with 25 bases between. CDR3 in DNA: TGTGCCAGCAGCCGCCCCCGTCAGGGAAGGGCCCTATCCTACGAGCAGTACTTC. Its protein product is CASSRPRQGRALSYEQYF.

V gene TRBV6-2 or TRBV6-3 combines with J gene TRBJ2-7; 11 bases are a match to TRBD2. The germline V gene has CDR1 MNHEY and CDR2 SVGEGT. The V segment lost 7 bases and the J segment 4 bases; nucleotides outside the gene matches: 9. This CDR3 spans 15 amino acids. The CDR3 here is CASIRTSGRVYEQYF. The CDR3 DNA reads as TGTGCCAGCATTAGAACTAGCGGGAGAGTTTACGAGCAGTACTTC.

Only a few counts were recorded for this clonotype. The chain carries TRBV6-1 and TRBJ1-1, with 8 bases fitting TRBD1. The CDR3 spans 14 residues. V lost 5 bases and J lost 3; bases outside the gene matches: 5. Looked up from germline, CDR1 is MNHNS and CDR2 is SASEGT. CDR3 region: CASSTDRGDTEAFF. The CDR3 coding sequence is TGTGCCAGCAGTACCGACAGGGGAGACACTGAAGCTTTCTTT.

This clonotype is a singleton in its sample. This chain links TRBV20-1 with TRBJ2-3; D is undetermined. The length of the CDR3 is 14 residues. Germline-derived CDR1 and CDR2 are DFQATT and SNEGSKA (reference sequence). The V end lost 7 bases, the J end lost 0 bases, and 14 bases lay between the germline ends. CDR3 sequence: CSVKRLTSTDTQYF. In nucleotides, the CDR3 is TGCAGTGTTAAGAGGTTAACTAGCACAGATACGCAGTATTTT.

The V gene is TRBV3-1, the J gene TRBJ2-5, with D perhaps TRBD2 (6 bases). There are 17 residues in the CDR3. Trimming took 4 bases from V and 4 from J, leaving 22 bases between them. Germline assignment: CDR1 LGHDT and CDR2 YNNKEL (reference sequence). CDR3 protein: CASSPGGIAAGRETQYF. For the CDR3, the DNA is TGTGCCAGCAGCCCCGGCGGGATAGCGGCCGGGAGAGAGACCCAGTACTTC.

The J gene is TRBJ2-3, the V gene TRBV20-1; TRBD1 aligns across 8 bases. Germline CDR1 is DFQATT and CDR2 is SNEGSKA (reference sequence). This CDR3 is built from 15 residues. V lost 6 bases to trimming and J lost 5 bases; unmatched junction nucleotides: 13. The CDR3 spells CSAECRTGQVDTQYF. The CDR3 DNA is TGCAGTGCGGAATGCAGGACAGGGCAGGTAGATACGCAGTATTTT.

This clonotype was observed a few times. CDR3 in DNA: TGTGCCACCAGTGACTCGGGACAGGGTTTTCCGCCAGATACGCAGTATTTT. Protein product: CATSDSGQGFPPDTQYF. This sequence joins TRBV24-1 and TRBJ2-3; TRBD1 aligns across 9 bases. V trimming: 4 bases; J trimming: 4 bases; junction bases outside the gene matches: 11. CDR1 is KGHDR and CDR2 is SFDVKD in the germline V gene. The CDR3 consists of 17 residues.

With regard to this clonotype: Just one base apart from a much larger clone, this may be a read error. The chain joins TRBV6-5 to TRBJ2-5, with D possibly TRBD1 on 5 matching bases. Germline CDR1 reads MNHEY; CDR2 reads SVGAGI. The CDR3 is 14 residues long. The CDR3 spells CASSYSREQETRYF. In DNA, the CDR3 is TGTGCCAGCAGTTACTCCAGGGAACAAGAGACCCGGTACTTC.

The chain is built from TRBV24-1 and TRBJ2-1; D not certain. The CDR3 contains 12 residues. Germline V gives CDR1 KGHDR, CDR2 SFDVKD. Trimming stripped 4 bases from V and 8 bases from J, with 8 bases between. CDR3: CATSETPYEQFF. In DNA form, the CDR3 reads TGTGCCACCAGTGAGACCCCCTATGAGCAGTTCTTC.

V gene TRBV3-1 combines with J gene TRBJ1-1; D uncertain. Trimming took off 1 base at V and 5 bases at J, with 8 bases between the two ends. Germline CDR1 reads LGHDT; CDR2 reads YNNKEL (reference sequence). The CDR3 is 13 amino acids. CDR3: CASSQVVGTEAFF. DNA of the CDR3: TGTGCCAGCAGCCAAGTGGTGGGAACTGAAGCTTTCTTT. Variable domain in full (rest from reference TRBV3-1 and TRBJ1-1): DTAVSQTPKYLVTQMGNDKSIKCEQNLGHDTMYWYKQDSKKFLKIMFSYNNKELIINETVPNRFSPKSPDKAHLNLHINSLELGDSAVYFCASSQVVGTEAFFGQGTRLTVV.

The chain is built from TRBV7-9 and TRBJ1-1; 8 bases map to TRBD1. In germline, CDR1 is SEHNR, CDR2 FQNEAQ (reference sequence). Trimming at V came to 7 bases and at J to 0 bases, leaving 7 bases not matched to a gene. The CDR3 covers 15 residues. The CDR3 DNA follows: TGTGCCAGCAACTTTCAGGGGGCAGTGAACACTGAAGCTTTCTTT. Its translation is CASNFQGAVNTEAFF. The variable domain in full, completed from reference TRBV7-9 and TRBJ1-1, reads DTGVSQNPRHKITKRGQNVTFRCDPISEHNRLYWYRQTLGQGPEFLTYFQNEAQLEKSRLLSDRFSAERPKGSFSTLEIQRTEQGDSAMYLCASNFQGAVNTEAFFGQGTRLTVV.

This clonotype occurred once. The V gene is TRBV20-1, the J gene TRBJ1-6, with D perhaps TRBD1 (5 bases). V lost 0 bases to trimming and J lost 10 bases, with 19 bases between them. CDR3 length: 16 amino acids. In germline, CDR1 is DFQATT, CDR2 SNEGSKA (reference sequence). The CDR3 bases are TGCAGTGCTAGAGATTATGGGCAGGGAGCGAGATCACCCCTCCACTTT. Translation gives CSARDYGQGARSPLHF.

This clonotype came up many times. V usage is TRBV6-6 and J usage is TRBJ2-4; the D gene is possibly TRBD2 (6 bases). V was pared by 6 bases and J by 4 bases, with 19 bases between. Germline loops: CDR1 MNHNY, CDR2 SVGAGI (reference sequence). The CDR3 contains 16 residues. The CDR3 reads CASSELGESGKNIQYF. The DNA for the CDR3 is TGTGCCAGCAGCGAACTAGGAGAGAGCGGGAAAAACATTCAGTACTTC.

This chain uses TRBV27 with TRBJ2-1; D unclear. This CDR3 spans 16 amino acids. Trimming left V 6 bases short and J 0 bases short, with 15 bases between. Per the germline V gene, CDR1 is MNHEY and CDR2 is SMNVEV (reference sequence). The CDR3 region is CASSTTPGFSYNEQFF. CDR3 nucleotide sequence: TGTGCCAGCAGCACGACCCCCGGGTTCTCCTACAATGAGCAGTTCTTC.

The gene calls are TRBV29-1 and TRBJ2-3, with 13 bases fitting TRBD2. This CDR3 has 16 residues. Germline-derived CDR1 and CDR2 are SQVTM and ANQGSEA. J lost 0 bases, V lost 7 bases, and 7 bases had no gene match. CDR3 loop: CSASGLAGVSTDTQYF. Written as DNA, the CDR3 is TGCAGCGCCTCCGGACTAGCGGGAGTGAGCACAGATACGCAGTATTTT.

The chain uses TRBV6-1 and TRBJ2-5, with D uncertain. CDR3 length equals 13 residues. Germline-derived CDR1 and CDR2 are MNHNS and SASEGT. The V gene lost 8 bases and the J gene lost 1 base, with 11 bases spanning the gap. The CDR3 DNA reads TGTGCCAGCCTAGGGCGGTCCCAAGAGACCCAGTACTTC. As protein: CASLGRSQETQYF.